This TCR beta chain was recovered during a study of cytomegalovirus exposure and HLA in healthy donors. The V and J ends lost 2 bases and 2 bases respectively, with 11 bases between them. In germline, CDR1 is MNHEY, CDR2 SVGAGI. This CDR3 spans 15 amino acids. PCR amplification relied on 60 Vbeta primers (plus 13 Jbeta primers). The repertoire was sequenced with immunoSEQ multiplex PCR; TCRdb's copy has only in-frame clones and lacks some. The data show tens of thousands of clones, with over 75% seen just once and about 6.8% held by the top ten. The chain carries TRBV6-5 and TRBJ2-3, with D possibly matching TRBD2 (6 bases). The TCR comes from a man younger than 40 in good health and CMV-seronegative. Sequencing was carried out using PBMCs. CDR3 loop: CASSYGGIITDTQYF. CDR3 sequence (DNA): TGTGCCAGCAGTTACGGGGGGATAATCACAGATACGCAGTATTTT.